This TCR beta chain was obtained from a study of vaccination and CD4 T cells after COVID-19. Study details: Convalescents were six males and four females, two of them Hispanic. The authors exposed cells to overlapping spike peptides derived from SARS-CoV-2, HCoV-NL63, HCoV-OC43 and HCoV-229E. Regarding the study as a whole: When vaccine-specific clones from convalescent patients were examined, 304 of 307 were spike mono-reactive.

V lost 6 bases to trimming and J lost 5 bases, with 19 bases between them. Germline CDR1 reads SQVTM; CDR2 reads ANQGSEA. The CDR3 is made up of 14 amino acids. Turning to this clonotype: Its antigen is not known.

Treatment noted: approximately nine-day PBMC culture with coronavirus spike peptide pools or control peptides (ViraFEST assay). Negative selection purified CD4+ T cells after about 11 days of culture. The study sequenced cultured CD4+ T cell DNA using the Oncomine TCR Beta short-read assay. TCRdb re-derived calls from the PCR reads in MiXCR, one entry per CDR3 protein. The sample lists 24,000 or so distinct CDR3 sequences, around three fifths occurring once. This chain links TRBV29-1 with TRBJ1-2; possibly TRBD1 for D (6 bases). The sequence came from a human donor who had recovered from COVID-19. The sample consisted of CD4+ T cells from blood, cultured in vitro. CDR3 nucleotides: TGCAGCGTCCAAGGGGGGGGCAGAACTTATGGCTACACCTTC. It is translated as CSVQGGGRTYGYTF.